The rows below give T cell receptor beta chains drawn from one sample of a study of CD8 T cells in Susac syndrome. From the immunoSEQ multiplex PCR reads, TCRdb called clonotypes with MiXCR, one entry per CDR3 protein. The sample has about 300,000 distinct CDR3 sequences, 92% seen once. Sequenced: CD4+ T cells from PBMCs. The receptors were gathered from a human donor with multiple sclerosis. Both conserved end residues are part of each CDR3. A D gene is named only where the DNA matches it firmly. Only some rows state a clone size, as once, few, many or a class for expanded clones.

V	J	D	size	DNA	CDR3
TRBV25-1	TRBJ2-1	.	.	TGTGCCAGCAGTGAAGATTGGGGGCCCGGGAATGAGCAGTTCTTC	CASSEDWGPGNEQFF
TRBV12-3/TRBV12-4	TRBJ2-1	TRBD2	.	TGTGCCAGCAGTACTTTTAGCGGGGGGGAGCAGTTCTTC	CASSTFSGGEQFF
TRBV3-1	TRBJ2-2	.	.	TGTGCCAGCAGCCCCGACTCGCGGGCCACCGGGGAGCTGTTTTTT	CASSPDSRATGELFF
TRBV5-1	TRBJ2-6	TRBD2	.	TGCGCCAGCAGCCCGGGGACTAGCGGGAACTCTGGGGCCAACGTCCTGACTTTC	CASSPGTSGNSGANVLTF
TRBV20-1	TRBJ1-1	.	.	TGCAGTCCGGGCGGGGCCACATATGAAGCTTTCTTT	CSPGGATYEAFF
TRBV30	TRBJ1-4	TRBD1	.	TGTGCCTGGAAGGGGACAGGGCATCGTAATGAAAAACTGTTTTTT	CAWKGTGHRNEKLFF
TRBV30	TRBJ2-2	.	.	TGTGCCTGGAGAAGACATCCGAACACCGGGGAGCTGTTTTTT	CAWRRHPNTGELFF
TRBV20-1	TRBJ2-7	.	.	TGCAGTGCTAGTAATCGACAGGAGAGCTCCTACGAGCAGTACTTC	CSASNRQESSYEQYF
TRBV6-2/TRBV6-3	TRBJ1-2	.	once	TGTGCCAGCAGCCCTCTCCTGCCGACAGGTGGGGGCTACACCTTC	CASSPLLPTGGGYTF
TRBV5-1	TRBJ1-3	TRBD1	.	TGCGCCAGCAGCCTTAATCAACAGGGGAGCTCTGGAAACACCATATATTTT	CASSLNQQGSSGNTIYF
TRBV7-2	TRBJ2-1	TRBD2	.	TGTGCCAGCACCATAGGACTAGCGGGCTACAATGAGCAGTTCTTC	CASTIGLAGYNEQFF
TRBV9	TRBJ2-3	.	.	TGTGCCAGCAGCGTAGCGGGGTTAGCGGCCACAGATACGCAGTATTTT	CASSVAGLAATDTQYF
TRBV12-3/TRBV12-4	TRBJ2-3	.	.	TGTGCCAGCAGCCTTCATTCAGATACGCAGTATTTT	CASSLHSDTQYF
TRBV7-2	TRBJ2-7	TRBD2	.	TGTGCCAGCAGCTTATTCATCGCGGGAGGGCCCTACGAGCAGTACTTC	CASSLFIAGGPYEQYF
TRBV2	TRBJ2-1	.	.	TGTGCCAGCAGGCCCGGGACACCCTACAATGAGCAGTTCTTC	CASRPGTPYNEQFF
TRBV23-1	TRBJ1-5	.	.	TGCGCCAGCAGTCAACCGGACTCCAGGGGAGATACGGGGGTTATAAGTCAGCCCCAGCATTTT	CASSQPDSRGDTGVISQPQHF
TRBV20-1	TRBJ2-1	TRBD2	.	TGCAGTGCTAAGAGCGGGAGCCGGTACAATGAGCAGTTCTTC	CSAKSGSRYNEQFF
TRBV11-2	TRBJ2-3	TRBD2	.	TGTGCCAGCAGCTTAAAGGGACTAGCGGTCAGCACAGATACGCAGTATTTT	CASSLKGLAVSTDTQYF
TRBV29-1	TRBJ2-5	TRBD2	.	TGCAGCGTTGCCCCCCCGGGGACTAGCGGGAGGGAGACCCAGTACTTC	CSVAPPGTSGRETQYF
TRBV20-1	TRBJ2-7	TRBD2	.	TGCAGTGCGGCGCAGCGGGGGTTTACAGGCGAGCAGTACTTC	CSAAQRGFTGEQYF
TRBV9	TRBJ2-2	.	.	TGTGCCAGCAGCCCTTACATTTGGGACACCGGGGAGCTGTTTTTT	CASSPYIWDTGELFF
TRBV4-3	TRBJ2-1	.	.	TGCGCCAGCAGCCAAGATATAAGGTTCCATGAGCAGTTCTTC	CASSQDIRFHEQFF
TRBV2	TRBJ2-3	TRBD2	.	TGTGCCAGCAGTGGAACTAGCGCAAGACTTACGCAGTATTTT	CASSGTSARLTQYF
TRBV7-2	TRBJ2-2	.	.	TGTGCCAGCAGCTTTACGGGGAGGACCCCCGGGGAGCTGTTTTTT	CASSFTGRTPGELFF
TRBV4-1	TRBJ1-2	.	.	TGCGCCAGCAGCCAAGGGGGTGGAGGACGTTCCTATGGCTACACCTTC	CASSQGGGGRSYGYTF
TRBV2	TRBJ1-4	TRBD1	.	TGTGCCAGCAGTGAGCTGGGCAGGGGGGGAAAACTGTTTTTT	CASSELGRGGKLFF
TRBV14	TRBJ1-6	TRBD1	.	TGTGCCAGCAGCCAAGAGGGGAGACAGGGAGGTTCACCCCTCCACTTT	CASSQEGRQGGSPLHF
TRBV20-1	TRBJ2-3	TRBD2	.	TGCAGTGCTAGAGAGGCTAGCGGGGGGAAACCAGATACGCAGTATTTT	CSAREASGGKPDTQYF
TRBV29-1	TRBJ2-5	TRBD1	.	TGCAGCGTTGAAGATGGGACAGGGGGAAGGGAGACCCAGTACTTC	CSVEDGTGGRETQYF
TRBV6-6	TRBJ2-1	TRBD2	.	TGTGCCAGCAGTTATGGTAGCGGGAGGGACAATGAGCAGTTCTTC	CASSYGSGRDNEQFF
TRBV2	TRBJ1-5	.	.	TGTGCCAGCAGTGCGCGGACCGGATTCAATCAGCCCCAGCATTTT	CASSARTGFNQPQHF
TRBV4-2	TRBJ1-2	TRBD1	.	TGTGCCAGCAGCCAAGCCCGGGGACAGACTTTTCAGCGGTACACCTTC	CASSQARGQTFQRYTF
TRBV10-3	TRBJ2-5	TRBD2	.	TGTGCCATCAGTGAAAGGGAGGGGGAGACCCAGTACTTC	CAISEREGETQYF
TRBV28	TRBJ2-3	.	.	TGTGCCAGCAGGGACCGAGCAGGGGCCCTCACAGATACGCAGTATTTT	CASRDRAGALTDTQYF
TRBV21-1	TRBJ1-3	.	.	TGTGCCAGCAGCCCCAAAGAGGGGGGGACGGGAGGCTCTGGAAACACCATATATTTT	CASSPKEGGTGGSGNTIYF
TRBV7-8	TRBJ2-5	.	.	TGTGCCAGCAGCCAGACAGGAAACAACAAAGAGACCCAGTACTTC	CASSQTGNNKETQYF
TRBV6-2/TRBV6-3	TRBJ1-1	.	.	TGTGCCAGCAGTTACGCCCCAGGGAGCACTGAAGCTTTCTTT	CASSYAPGSTEAFF
TRBV5-1	TRBJ1-2	.	.	TGCGCCAGCAGCCGACAGAGCTCAGCTAACTATGGCTACACCTTC	CASSRQSSANYGYTF
TRBV3-1	TRBJ2-7	TRBD2	.	TGTGCCAGCAGCCCACCGACTAGCGGGAGGACTGTTCTCGCCGAGCAGTACTTC	CASSPPTSGRTVLAEQYF